This TCR beta chain derives from a study of shared clonotypes between healthy human individuals. Findings and caveats of the study: Expectations were that clonotype sharing among donors would be affected by sequencing depth.

Sequenced by immunoSEQ multiplex PCR; TCRdb stores in-frame clones only, minus some. The table shows around 1.9 million clones, with approximately 92% occurring only once. Positive CCR7 selection of CD45RO-negative cells yielded the naive CD8 cells, and terminally differentiated effector memory CD45RA+ cells were excluded. Turning to this clone: The antigen remains unidentified.

This CDR3 is built from 18 residues. Per germline, CDR1 MDHEN and CDR2 SYDVKM. V lost 6 bases and J lost 2; bases outside the gene matches: 9. The rearrangement links TRBV28 to TRBJ2-2, with 13 bases matching TRBD2. Input material: naive CD8+ T cells from PBMCs. This receptor was taken from a man younger than 35 in good health. Some clones in this sample may be carry-over from other donors' samples. DNA for the CDR3: TGTGCCAGCAGGGAGATTCGGACTAGCGGGAGAAACACCGGGGAGCTGTTTTTT. Protein: CASREIRTSGRNTGELFF.